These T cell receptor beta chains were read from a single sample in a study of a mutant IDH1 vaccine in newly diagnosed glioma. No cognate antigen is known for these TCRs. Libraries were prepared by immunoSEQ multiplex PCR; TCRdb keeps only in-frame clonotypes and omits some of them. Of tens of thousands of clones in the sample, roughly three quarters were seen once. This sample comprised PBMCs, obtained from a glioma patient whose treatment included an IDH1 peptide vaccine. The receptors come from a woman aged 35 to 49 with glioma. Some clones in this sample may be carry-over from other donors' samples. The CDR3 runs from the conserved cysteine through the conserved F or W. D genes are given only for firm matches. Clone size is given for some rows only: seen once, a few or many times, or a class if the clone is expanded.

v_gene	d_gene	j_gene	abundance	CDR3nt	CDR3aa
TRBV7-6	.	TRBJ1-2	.	TGTGCCAGCAGCTTAATTTTGGGGGAGGGCCTTAACTTC	CASSLILGEGLNF
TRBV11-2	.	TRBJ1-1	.	TGTGCCAGCAGCTTAGGCCCGAACACTGAAGCTTTCTTT	CASSLGPNTEAFF
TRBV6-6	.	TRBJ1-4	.	TGTGCCAGCAGTCCCCGGGTTTCTGACATGGGTGAAAAACTGTTTTTT	CASSPRVSDMGEKLFF
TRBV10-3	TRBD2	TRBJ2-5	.	TGTGCCATCAGGGAAAGGACTAGCGGACAAGAGACCCAGTACTTC	CAIRERTSGQETQYF
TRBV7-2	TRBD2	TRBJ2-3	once	TGTGCCAGCAGCTTACTAGCGGGGGCTAGCACAGATACGCAGTATTTT	CASSLLAGASTDTQYF
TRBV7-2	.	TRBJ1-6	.	TGTGCCAGCAGCTTAACCGGGGTAAAGGGTGGTTCACCCCTCCACTTT	CASSLTGVKGGSPLHF
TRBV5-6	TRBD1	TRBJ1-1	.	TGTGCCAGCAGCTTGTGGGCAGGGGGGAACACTGAAGCTTTCTTT	CASSLWAGGNTEAFF
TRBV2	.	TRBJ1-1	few	TGTGCCAGCAGCGATAACACTGAAGCTTTCTTT	CASSDNTEAFF
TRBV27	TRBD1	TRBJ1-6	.	TGTGCCAGCAGTTCCAGACAGGGTAATTCACCCCTCCACTTT	CASSSRQGNSPLHF
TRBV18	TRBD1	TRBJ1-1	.	TGTGCCAGCTCACCCCAGGGGGGCGGCACTGAAGCTTTCTTT	CASSPQGGGTEAFF
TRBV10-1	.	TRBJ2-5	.	TGCGCCAGCAGTTCAGGGCTCCAAGAGACCCAGTACTTC	CASSSGLQETQYF
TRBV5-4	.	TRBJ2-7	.	TGTGCCAGCAGCTTGCGTCTTCAGGACCCGGGGGAGCAGTACTTC	CASSLRLQDPGEQYF
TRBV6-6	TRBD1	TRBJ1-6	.	TGTGCCAGCAGCCTCCTACAGGGGACCAATTCACCCCTCCACTTT	CASSLLQGTNSPLHF
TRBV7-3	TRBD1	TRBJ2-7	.	TGTGCCAGCAGACAAGGACAGGGACACGAGCAGTACTTC	CASRQGQGHEQYF
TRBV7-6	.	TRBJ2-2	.	TGTGCCAGCAGCTTTTCAGGGGTCGGGGCCGGGGAGCTGTTTTTT	CASSFSGVGAGELFF
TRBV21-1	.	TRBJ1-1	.	TGTGCCAGCAGCAAAGCTCGGGCGGGCACTGAAGCTTTCTTT	CASSKARAGTEAFF
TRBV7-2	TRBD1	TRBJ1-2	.	TGTGCCAGCAGCTTAGGAATTGGGACAGGGGTTGGCTACACCTTC	CASSLGIGTGVGYTF
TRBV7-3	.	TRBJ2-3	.	TGTGCCAGCAGCTTAAGCGGCGAAGACACAGATACGCAGTATTTT	CASSLSGEDTDTQYF
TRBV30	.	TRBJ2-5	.	TGTGCCTGGAGTGATGGGGGAGAGACCCAGTACTTC	CAWSDGGETQYF
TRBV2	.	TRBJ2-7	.	TGTGCCAGCTTTGAAGGCTTCGAGCAGTACTTC	CASFEGFEQYF
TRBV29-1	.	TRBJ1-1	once	TGCAGCTCAGGGTCCTATTCGGGGTTAGCTTTCTTT	CSSGSYSGLAFF
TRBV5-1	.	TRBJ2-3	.	TGCGCCAGCAGTCCCCACTCTAGAAGGTCAGATACGCAGTATTTT	CASSPHSRRSDTQYF
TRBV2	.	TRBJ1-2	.	TGTGCCAGCAGTGAAGGAGGGACCTACTATGGCTACACCTTC	CASSEGGTYYGYTF
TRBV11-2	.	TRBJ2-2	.	TGTGCCAGCAGCGCCTCCCCCGGGACACAGAACACCGGGGAGCTGTTTTTT	CASSASPGTQNTGELFF
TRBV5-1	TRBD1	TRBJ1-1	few	TGCGCCAGCAGCGGCGGATTACAGGGGGCAAGCACTGAAGCTTTCTTT	CASSGGLQGASTEAFF
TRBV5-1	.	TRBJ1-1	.	TGCGCCAGCAGCTCGGCCGGGACACCGAACACTGAAGCTTTCTTT	CASSSAGTPNTEAFF
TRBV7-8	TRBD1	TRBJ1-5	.	TGTGCCAGCAGCTTAGGGGACAGGGGGGATAGCAATCAGCCCCAGCATTTT	CASSLGDRGDSNQPQHF
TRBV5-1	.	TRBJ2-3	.	TGCGCCAGCAGTTCTCCCCCTACAGATACGCAGTATTTT	CASSSPPTDTQYF
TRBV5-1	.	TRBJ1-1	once	TGCGCCAGCAGCTTTTCGAACACTGAAGCTTTCTTT	CASSFSNTEAFF
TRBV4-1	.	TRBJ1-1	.	TGCGCCAGCAGCCAAGCTGAGGACCGGGAGAGGTGGGTCCTCGAGGCTTTCTTT	CASSQAEDRERWVLEAFF
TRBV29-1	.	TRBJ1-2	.	TGCAGCGTGACCCAGGGGCTACGTGGCTACACCTTC	CSVTQGLRGYTF
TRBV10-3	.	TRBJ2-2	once	TGTGCCATCAGAACCGGCCTGACCGGGGAGCTGTTTTTT	CAIRTGLTGELFF
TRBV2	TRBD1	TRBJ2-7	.	TGTGCCAGCGCCCTCCAGGGGGCGCGCAACGAGCAGTACTTC	CASALQGARNEQYF
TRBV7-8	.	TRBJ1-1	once	TGTGCCAGCAGCTTCCTAAGGCAGGGAGGCACTGAAGCTTTCTTT	CASSFLRQGGTEAFF
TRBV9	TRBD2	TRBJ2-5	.	TGTGCCAGCAGCGTAGCGGGGGGGTTCCAAGAGACCCAGTACTTC	CASSVAGGFQETQYF
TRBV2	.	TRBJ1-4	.	TGTGCCATTTCCCGAGCAGGCCTCCTTGCAACTAATGAAAAACTGTTTTTT	CAISRAGLLATNEKLFF
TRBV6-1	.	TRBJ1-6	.	TGTGCCAGCAGTGAACTCCGGACGCCCCTCCACTTT	CASSELRTPLHF
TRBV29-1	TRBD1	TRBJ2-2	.	TGCAGCGTCACTCGGGACAGGGAGGTTCACGGGGAGCTGTTTTTT	CSVTRDREVHGELFF
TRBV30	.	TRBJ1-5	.	TGTGCCTGGAGTTCCCCCCTCGAGGGTCAGCCCCAGCATTTT	CAWSSPLEGQPQHF
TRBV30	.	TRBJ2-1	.	TGTGCCTGGAGCCCAGGGGGGCCCCCTGAGCAGTTCTTC	CAWSPGGPPEQFF
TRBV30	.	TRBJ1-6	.	TGTGCCTGGAGTAGAGGACAGTCTAATTCACCCCTCCACTTT	CAWSRGQSNSPLHF
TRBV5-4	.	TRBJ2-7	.	TGTGCCAGCAGCCCCGTCGGTCACTACGAGCAGTACTTC	CASSPVGHYEQYF
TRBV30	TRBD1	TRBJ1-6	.	TGTGCCTGGCTCAGGGGGCAAGGATCACCCCTCCACTTT	CAWLRGQGSPLHF
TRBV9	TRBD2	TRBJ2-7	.	TGTGCCAGCAGCGTTCTAGCGGGGGAGTCCTACGAGCAGTACTTC	CASSVLAGESYEQYF
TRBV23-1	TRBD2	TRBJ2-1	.	TGCGCCTCCCAAGCGGGGGGGCACTACAATGAGCAGTTCTTC	CASQAGGHYNEQFF
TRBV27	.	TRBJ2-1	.	TGTGCCAGCAGTTTATCGGGGGGAACCTCTGATGAGCAGTTCTTC	CASSLSGGTSDEQFF
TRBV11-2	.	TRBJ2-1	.	TGTGCCAGCAGCCGGGAATCCTACAATGAGCAGTTCTTC	CASSRESYNEQFF
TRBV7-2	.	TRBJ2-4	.	TGTGCCAGCAGCTTACAGCTAGCCAAAAACATTCAGTACTTC	CASSLQLAKNIQYF
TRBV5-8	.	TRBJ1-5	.	TGTGCCAGCAGCTTTGGGCAGAGCAATCAGCCCCAGCATTTT	CASSFGQSNQPQHF
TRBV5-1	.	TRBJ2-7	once	TGCGCCACTCGCCCCGGAGTTGGGTACGAGCAGTACTTC	CATRPGVGYEQYF
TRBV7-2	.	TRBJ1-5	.	TGTGCCAGCAGCTTAGAAGGGGCAGTGGATCAGCCCCAGCATTTT	CASSLEGAVDQPQHF
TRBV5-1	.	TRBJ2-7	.	TGCGCCAGCAGCTTGACCGGTAGGGTTTTGAACGAGCAGTACTTC	CASSLTGRVLNEQYF
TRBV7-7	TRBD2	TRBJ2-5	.	TGTGCTAGCAGCCTGACTAGCGGGGTGATCGAGACCCAGTACTTC	CASSLTSGVIETQYF
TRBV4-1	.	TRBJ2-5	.	TGCGCCAGCAGCCAAGAGTCGTCCTTGGCTGGCCAAGAGACCCAGTACTTC	CASSQESSLAGQETQYF
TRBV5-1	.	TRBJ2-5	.	TGCGCCAGCAGTCCCAACCCGGGTCCAGGCACAGGAGAGACCCAGTACTTC	CASSPNPGPGTGETQYF
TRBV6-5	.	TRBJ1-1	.	TGTGCCAGCAGTTACTCTCGGGAGGGCACTGAAGCTTTCTTT	CASSYSREGTEAFF
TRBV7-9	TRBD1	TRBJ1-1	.	TGTGCCAGCAGCCCTCAGACAGGGGTGAACACTGAAGCTTTCTTT	CASSPQTGVNTEAFF
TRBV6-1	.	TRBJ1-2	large	TGTGCCAGCAGTGAAGTTGGCGGAAACTATGGCTACACCTTC	CASSEVGGNYGYTF
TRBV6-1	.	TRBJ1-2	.	TGTGCCAGCAGTGGTTACAGGGTAATCGCGGATGGCTACACCTTC	CASSGYRVIADGYTF
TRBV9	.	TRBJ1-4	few	TGTGCCAGCAGCGCCACAGGCGAAAAACTGTTTTTT	CASSATGEKLFF